This entry lists 27 T cell receptor beta chains sequenced from one sample in a study of blood T cell repertoires in COVID-19. The repertoire was sequenced with immunoSEQ multiplex PCR; TCRdb's copy has only in-frame clones and lacks some. The profile covers a few hundred thousand clones, with nearly 90% appearing a single time and approximately 5% taken by the ten largest. Source material: PBMCs or T cells enriched from blood (not recorded which). The source of these receptors is a woman in her 30s who had recovered from COVID-19.

This sequence joins TRBV2 and TRBJ1-1; possible D gene TRBD1, 5 bases. Germline CDR1 SNHLY, CDR2 FYNNEI. The CDR3 length is 11 residues. The V and J ends lost 7 bases and 10 bases respectively, with 13 bases between them. CDR3 in DNA: TGTGCCAGCATCGGGGCGGAGGGAGCTTTCTTT. This gives the protein CASIGAEGAFF.

The chain couples TRBV4-1 to TRBJ2-2; 7 bases match TRBD1. The CDR3 loop spans 16 amino acids. Trimming at V came to 0 bases and at J to 6 bases, leaving 7 bases not matched to a gene. Per the germline V gene, CDR1 is MGHRA and CDR2 is YSYEKL. In DNA form, the CDR3 reads TGCGCCAGCAGCCAAGACGAGACAGGGTTTGCCGGGGAGCTGTTTTTT. Its protein product is CASSQDETGFAGELFF.

This clone was counted a single time. The chain joins TRBV19 to TRBJ2-7, with TRBD2 identical over 10 bases. V lost 5 bases, J lost 0 bases, and 7 bases stayed unmatched. Germline-derived CDR1 and CDR2 are LNHDA and SQIVND (reference sequence). This CDR3 comprises 16 residues. Here the CDR3 DNA reads TGTGCCAGTAGTTGGCGTAGCGGGGGGAGCTCCTACGAGCAGTACTTC. Residues: CASSWRSGGSSYEQYF.

This chain connects TRBV19 to TRBJ1-2, with 8 bases identical to TRBD1. The CDR3 extends over 14 amino acids. Losses at the gene ends were 3 bases for V and 6 bases for J; bases not matched to a gene: 6. CDR1 is LNHDA, CDR2 SQIVND, per germline (reference sequence). CDR3 loop: CASSMSGQANGYTF. The CDR3 bases are TGTGCCAGTAGTATGTCGGGACAGGCTAATGGCTACACCTTC. Drawing the rest from reference TRBV19 and TRBJ1-2, the complete variable domain is DGGITQSPKYLFRKEGQNVTLSCEQNLNHDAMYWYRQDPGQGLRLIYYSQIVNDFQKGDIAEGYSVSREKKESFPLTVTSAQKNPTAFYLCASSMSGQANGYTFGSGTRLTVV.

This chain uses TRBV29-1 with TRBJ1-1, with 7 bases lining up with TRBD1. Germline V CDR1 and CDR2: SQVTM, ANQGSEA. The V gene end was trimmed by 5 bases and the J gene end by 4 bases; junction bases not matched to a gene: 4. CDR3 length: 12 residues. This CDR3 reads CSVIQGSTEAFF. The CDR3 coding sequence is TGCAGCGTTATACAGGGGAGCACTGAAGCTTTCTTT.

The rearrangement links TRBV11-3 to TRBJ2-5; 11 bases are a match to TRBD2. Looked up from germline, CDR1 is SGHNT and CDR2 is YENEEA. The J segment lost 4 bases and the V segment lost 5 bases, leaving 3 bases of the junction unmatched. The CDR3 runs to 14 residues. The CDR3 bases are TGTGCCAGCAGCGAGACTAGCGGGGTAGAGACCCAGTACTTC. Residues: CASSETSGVETQYF. Variable domain in full (rest from reference TRBV11-3 and TRBJ2-5): EAGVVQSPRYKIIEKKQPVAFWCNPISGHNTLYWYLQNLGQGPELLIRYENEEAVDDSQLPKDRFSAERLKGVDSTLKIQPAELGDSAVYLCASSETSGVETQYFGPGTRLLVL.

The rearrangement links TRBV18 to TRBJ1-1, with D possibly matching TRBD1 (5 bases). Germline V gene data show CDR1 as KGHSH and CDR2 as LQKENI. This CDR3 contains 13 residues. V lost 3 bases, J lost 3 bases, and 8 bases lay in between. The CDR3 DNA reads TGTGCCAGCTCACCTCAGACAGACACTGAAGCTTTCTTT. Its translation is CASSPQTDTEAFF.

The chain combines TRBV6-2 or TRBV6-3 with TRBJ2-5, with TRBD2 matching over 7 bases. The CDR3 runs to 14 residues. The V segment lost 4 bases and the J segment 5 bases; nucleotides outside the gene matches: 7. CDR1 is MNHEY and CDR2 is SVGEGT in the germline V gene. The CDR3 protein is CASSFSWEGETQYF. The DNA for the CDR3 is TGTGCCAGCAGTTTTTCTTGGGAGGGGGAGACCCAGTACTTC.

The chain is built from TRBV10-3 and TRBJ2-6; 7 bases are shared with TRBD1. Trimming at V came to 2 bases and at J to 0 bases, leaving 4 bases not matched to a gene. This CDR3 contains 17 residues. From germline, CDR1 is ENHRY and CDR2 SYGVKD. The CDR3 DNA reads as TGTGCCATCAGTGAGGGGACAGCGACCTCTGGGGCCAACGTCCTGACTTTC. Encoded protein: CAISEGTATSGANVLTF.

The rearrangement links TRBV9 to TRBJ1-2, with D perhaps matching TRBD1 (5 bases). CDR1 and CDR2 (germline): SGDLS, YYNGEE. The V and J ends lost 3 bases and 7 bases respectively, with 16 bases between them. CDR3 length: 14 amino acids. The CDR3 nucleotides are TGTGCCAGCAGCGGCCCGGACACCCTCGGTGGCTACACCTTC. Protein product: CASSGPDTLGGYTF.

The gene calls are TRBV11-2 and TRBJ2-2, with D tentatively TRBD2 (5 bases). The V gene lost 1 base and the J gene lost 5 bases, with 8 bases spanning the gap. CDR3 length: 14 amino acids. Per the germline V gene, CDR1 is SGHAT and CDR2 is FQNNGV. In nucleotides, the CDR3 is TGTGCCAGCAGCTTAGCGGGCGGGACCGGGGAGCTGTTTTTT. Its translation: CASSLAGGTGELFF.

As regards this clone: An end of the junction differs from the germline gene, which may be a read error. The chain couples TRBV11-2 to TRBJ2-1; the match to TRBD2 covers 9 bases. The germline gives CDR1 SGHAT, CDR2 FQNNGV. The CDR3 spans 15 residues. CDR3 in DNA: TGTGCCACCAGCCCGAGGGGCGGGGGGGCCAATGAGCAGTTCTTC. It yields the protein CATSPRGGGANEQFF.

This clone was seen only a few times. The genes are TRBV19 and TRBJ1-1, with D unclear. Trimming pared 6 bases from V and 3 bases from J, leaving 11 bases between. CDR3 size: 13 residues. CDR1 and CDR2 from the germline V gene are LNHDA and SQIVND (reference sequence). CDR3 nucleotide sequence: TGTGCCAGTAGCCCAATTTTAGACACTGAAGCTTTCTTT. Amino acids: CASSPILDTEAFF.

CDR3 DNA: TGCGCCAGCAGCCGCTTAGGGGGGGCTGAAGCTTTCTTT. It encodes CASSRLGGAEAFF. The chain carries TRBV4-1 and TRBJ1-1, with D tentatively TRBD1 (6 bases). Germline CDR1 MGHRA, CDR2 YSYEKL. Trimming cost V 4 bases and J 6 bases, with 12 bases left between them. This CDR3 has 13 amino acids.

This chain links TRBV11-2 with TRBJ2-1, with TRBD2 identical over 7 bases. The V gene end was trimmed by 2 bases and the J gene end by 3 bases; junction bases not matched to a gene: 1. Germline V lookup: CDR1 SGHAT, CDR2 FQNNGV. The CDR3 spans 14 residues. CDR3 nucleotides: TGTGCCAGCAGCTTAACGGGGGGCTACAATGAGCAGTTCTTC. As protein: CASSLTGGYNEQFF.

This clone is a singleton in its sample. The chain uses TRBV10-3 and TRBJ2-7; D call uncertain. This CDR3 is built from 13 residues. The V and J ends lost 6 bases and 1 base respectively, with 10 bases between them. Germline V gene lookup returns CDR1 ENHRY and CDR2 SYGVKD. CDR3 in amino acids: CAIRGRLSYEQYF. In DNA form, the CDR3 reads TGTGCCATCAGAGGCAGACTTTCCTACGAGCAGTACTTC.

V usage is TRBV19 and J usage is TRBJ2-1, with 10 bases identical to TRBD1. Germline-derived CDR1 and CDR2 are LNHDA and SQIVND (reference sequence). The CDR3 sequence is 15 residues long. V dropped 7 bases and J dropped 6; count of bases not matched to a gene: 9. As DNA, the CDR3 is TGTGCCAGTAATTCCCGGGACAGGGGACGCAATGAGCAGTTCTTC. This sequence encodes CASNSRDRGRNEQFF.

The rearrangement uses TRBV2 and TRBJ1-5; tentatively, D is TRBD1 (5 bases). Looked up from germline, CDR1 is SNHLY and CDR2 is FYNNEI. V lost 5 bases, J lost 4 bases, and 12 bases lay in between. This CDR3 contains 14 residues. In DNA form, the CDR3 reads TGTGCCAGCAGTTTTCACGGGGGGAATCAGCCCCAGCATTTT. It is translated as CASSFHGGNQPQHF. The whole variable domain, remainder taken from reference TRBV2 and TRBJ1-5, is EPEVTQTPSHQVTQMGQEVILRCVPISNHLYFYWYRQILGQKVEFLVSFYNNEISEKSEIFDDQFSVERPDGSNFTLKIRSTKLEDSAMYFCASSFHGGNQPQHFGDGTRLSIL.

This clone was seen a handful of times. The chain employs TRBV6-5 and TRBJ1-1; perhaps TRBD1 as D (5 bases). The CDR3 has 11 amino acids. V was shortened by 6 bases and J by 11 bases, with 13 bases between the two germline ends. From germline, CDR1 is MNHEY and CDR2 SVGAGI. This CDR3 reads CASRAGPAAFF. CDR3 sequence (DNA): TGTGCCAGCAGGGCAGGGCCGGCCGCTTTCTTT.

The chain joins TRBV6-2 or TRBV6-3 to TRBJ1-5; D is possibly TRBD1 (6 bases). The germline V and J ends were trimmed by 5 bases and 0 bases, with 11 bases remaining between them. The CDR3 is 15 residues long. From germline, CDR1 is MNHEY and CDR2 SVGEGT. The CDR3, as DNA: TGTGCCAGCAGTAAAAACAGGGATAGCAATCAGCCCCAGCATTTT. Translating it yields CASSKNRDSNQPQHF.

The CDR3 sequence is CASSYGQVISNQPQHF. In DNA, the CDR3 is TGTGCCAGCAGTTACGGACAGGTAATTAGCAATCAGCCCCAGCATTTT. The genes are TRBV5-5 and TRBJ1-5; 7 bases map to TRBD1. V shed 5 bases, J shed 0 bases, and the junction held 8 bases outside the gene matches. There are 16 residues in the CDR3. Germline assignment: CDR1 SGHKS and CDR2 YYEKEE (reference sequence).

This clone occurred a few times. Other nucleotide sequences in the sample specify the same CDR3. The chain has TRBV11-2 and TRBJ2-4, with no clear D. CDR1 SGHAT and CDR2 FQNNGV come from the germline V gene. V lost 4 bases, J lost 0 bases, and 7 bases lay in between. The CDR3 extends over 14 amino acids. The CDR3 here is CASSSRLAKNIQYF. For the CDR3, the DNA is TGTGCCAGCAGCTCCCGACTAGCCAAAAACATTCAGTACTTC.

This clone was counted once. This chain links TRBV20-1 with TRBJ1-5; 9 bases line up with TRBD1. J lost 6 bases, V lost 3 bases, and 9 bases had no gene match. In germline, CDR1 is DFQATT, CDR2 SNEGSKA (reference sequence). The CDR3 totals 15 residues. The chain's CDR3 is CSASELGQGLQPQHF. The CDR3 bases are TGCAGTGCTAGTGAGTTGGGACAGGGTCTTCAGCCCCAGCATTTT.

V is TRBV14 and J is TRBJ1-1, with TRBD1 identical over 7 bases. The trim removed 4 bases at V and 1 base at J, leaving 6 bases unmatched. The germline gives CDR1 SGHDN, CDR2 FVKESK. The CDR3 totals 15 residues. The CDR3 DNA is TGTGCCAGCAGCCTTCGGACAGGACGGAACACTGAAGCTTTCTTT. This codes for CASSLRTGRNTEAFF.

The rearrangement links TRBV18 to TRBJ2-7, with D uncertain. This CDR3 spans 13 amino acids. V shed 6 bases and J shed 0 bases, with 9 bases lying between them. The germline gives CDR1 KGHSH, CDR2 LQKENI. CDR3: CASSLASSYEQYF. In nucleotides, the CDR3 is TGTGCCAGCTCCCTGGCTAGCTCCTACGAGCAGTACTTC.

This clone was observed a few times. The same CDR3 arises from other DNA sequences in this sample as well. This chain links TRBV7-9 with TRBJ1-2, with 9 bases matching TRBD1. J lost 8 bases, V lost 5 bases, and 3 bases had no gene match. The germline CDR1 and CDR2 sequences are SEHNR and FQNEAQ (reference sequence). This CDR3 spans 12 amino acids. The CDR3 DNA follows: TGTGCCAGCAGCCCGGGACAGGGCGGCTACACCTTC. Encoded protein: CASSPGQGGYTF.

The V and J genes are TRBV2 and TRBJ1-1; 7 bases align to TRBD1. Germline V CDR1 and CDR2: SNHLY, FYNNEI. Trimming cost V 6 bases and J 1 base; bases outside gene matches: 8. CDR3 length equals 15 residues. The chain's CDR3 is CASSAAGQPNTEAFF. Written as DNA, the CDR3 is TGTGCCAGCAGCGCCGCGGGACAGCCGAACACTGAAGCTTTCTTT.